One and the same sample provided the 20 T cell receptor beta chains below, sequenced in a study of blood T cell repertoires in COVID-19. This table comes from immunoSEQ multiplex PCR, and its TCRdb copy is limited to in-frame clones, with some not included. The table has 100,000 to 150,000 clones, 87% seen once. Sequencing was carried out using peripheral blood. The receptor source for this set is a woman aged 55-70 years with acute or convalescent COVID-19.

The genes are TRBV28 and TRBJ2-1, with 7 bases identical to TRBD2. There are 12 residues in the CDR3. Per the germline V gene, CDR1 is MDHEN and CDR2 is SYDVKM. Trimming took 6 bases from V and 14 from J; bases not matched to a gene: 10. The CDR3 spells CASSSLGLGEFF. CDR3 DNA: TGTGCCAGCAGCAGCCTAGGACTAGGGGAGTTCTTC.

This chain joins TRBV29-1 and TRBJ1-1, with D possibly being TRBD1 (6 bases). Germline V gene lookup returns CDR1 SQVTM and CDR2 ANQGSEA. CDR3 length equals 12 residues. The V gene lost 7 bases and the J gene lost 3 bases, with 12 bases spanning the gap. CDR3 protein: CSAKGQYTEAFF. The CDR3 coding sequence is TGCAGCGCCAAAGGACAGTACACTGAAGCTTTCTTT.

This chain uses TRBV18 with TRBJ1-2; 12 positions match TRBD1. CDR1 and CDR2 from the germline V gene are KGHSH and LQKENI. This CDR3 has 17 amino acids. Trimming took 5 bases from V and 6 from J; bases not matched to a gene: 13. CDR3 nucleotides: TGTGCCAGCTCAGGAGGCTCCGGGACAGGGGGCTTCAATGGCTACACCTTC. Translating gives CASSGGSGTGGFNGYTF.

The gene calls are TRBV11-3 and TRBJ1-2, with D perhaps matching TRBD1 (6 bases). Germline-derived CDR1 and CDR2 are SGHNT and YENEEA. This CDR3 is built from 12 residues. Trimming removed 1 base at V and 6 bases at J, with 6 bases between. CDR3 sequence reads: CASSLAGDGYTF. The CDR3 coding sequence is TGTGCCAGCAGCTTAGCAGGGGATGGCTACACCTTC.

This chain uses TRBV28 with TRBJ1-1; D may be TRBD1 (5 bases). Trimming took off 7 bases at V and 1 base at J, with 13 bases between the two ends. The CDR3 consists of 14 residues. Germline lookup yields CDR1 MDHEN and CDR2 SYDVKM. The CDR3 DNA follows: TGTGCCAGCACTCCGAGGCAGGGGAACACTGAAGCTTTCTTT. Translation: CASTPRQGNTEAFF.

The chain combines TRBV11-2 with TRBJ1-4, with 8 bases fitting TRBD1. Germline CDR1 reads SGHAT; CDR2 reads FQNNGV. Losses at the gene ends were 5 bases for V and 10 bases for J; bases not matched to a gene: 12. The CDR3 sequence is 15 residues long. CDR3 region: CASSPGQGPSGKLFF. Here the CDR3 DNA reads TGTGCCAGCAGCCCAGGACAGGGCCCCTCTGGAAAACTGTTTTTT.

Only one count was recorded for this clone. The chain combines TRBV28 with TRBJ2-7, with TRBD1 as a possible D gene (5 bases). CDR3 length: 12 residues. V was trimmed by 8 bases and J by 2 bases, leaving 10 bases between them. CDR1 is MDHEN, CDR2 SYDVKM, per germline. The CDR3 region is CASSTGPYEQYV. Written as DNA, the CDR3 is TGTGCCAGCTCCACAGGACCCTACGAGCAGTACGTC.

The V call is TRBV21-1, the J call TRBJ1-1; the table names TRBD1, a call not compared with the DNA. TRBV21-1 is a pseudogene. The CDR3 sequence is 16 residues long. CDR3 bases: TGTGCCAGCAGTGGGGGGCCCACAGGGGATCGCACTGAAGCTTTCTTT. Translation gives CASSGGPTGDRTEAFF.

The V gene is TRBV24-1, the J gene TRBJ1-6; 7 bases align to TRBD1. The CDR3 spans 13 residues. Germline V gene lookup returns CDR1 KGHDR and CDR2 SFDVKD. Trimming cost V 11 bases and J 9 bases; bases outside gene matches: 9. This CDR3 is CARSGRGCSPLHF. The CDR3, as DNA: TGTGCCAGGTCGGGCAGGGGGTGTTCACCCCTCCACTTT.

V gene TRBV11-2 combines with J gene TRBJ2-7, with a possible D match to TRBD2 (5 bases). The CDR3 runs to 15 residues. The germline V and J ends were trimmed by 5 bases and 3 bases, with 17 bases remaining between them. Germline values: CDR1 SGHAT, CDR2 FQNNGV. The chain's CDR3 is CASSRSDHAGYEQYV. CDR3 sequence (DNA): TGTGCCAGCAGCCGCTCGGACCATGCGGGCTACGAGCAGTACGTC.

The chain carries TRBV9 and TRBJ2-5; D perhaps matches TRBD2 (6 bases). The CDR3 has 15 amino acids. V shed 1 base and J shed 1 base, with 11 bases lying between them. Germline V gives CDR1 SGDLS, CDR2 YYNGEE. CDR3 sequence: CASSVTTGAQETQYF. In nucleotides, the CDR3 is TGTGCCAGCAGCGTAACTACGGGAGCCCAAGAGACCCAGTACTTC.

The J gene is TRBJ2-1, the V gene TRBV12-1; TRBD2, the D gene given by the table, was not confirmed from the DNA. TRBV12-1 is listed as a pseudogene. CDR3 length equals 14 residues. In DNA form, the CDR3 reads TGTGCCAGCAGCTTTTCCCACCCCCCGGTAGAGCAGTTCTTC. It encodes CASSFSHPPVEQFF.

The chain has TRBV3-1 (or the pseudogene TRBV3-2) and TRBJ1-3; perhaps TRBD1 as D (5 bases). The CDR3 is 14 residues long. Germline CDR1 reads LGHDT; CDR2 reads YNNKEL (reference sequence). Trimming took off 1 base at V and 8 bases at J, with 12 bases between the two ends. The CDR3 DNA reads TGTGCCAGCAGCCAAGGACAGATGGCGGACACCATATATTTT. This codes for CASSQGQMADTIYF.

The V and J genes are TRBV4-1 and TRBJ2-1, with TRBD2 as a possible D gene (6 bases). The germline gives CDR1 MGHRA, CDR2 YSYEKL. The CDR3 totals 15 residues. With 0 bases removed from V and 4 bases from J, the gap between germline ends came to 10 bases. The CDR3 DNA follows: TGCGCCAGCAGCCAAGATGGGCTAGCGTACAATGAGCAGTTCTTC. As protein: CASSQDGLAYNEQFF.

CDR3 residues: CASSSGQGGTYWGYTF. CDR3 nucleotide sequence: TGTGCCAGCAGTTCGGGACAGGGAGGGACCTACTGGGGCTACACCTTC. The J gene is TRBJ1-2, the V gene TRBV28, with 9 bases identical to TRBD1. This CDR3 contains 16 residues. CDR1 and CDR2 (germline): MDHEN, SYDVKM. J was trimmed by 8 bases and V by 4 bases; bases with no gene match: 14.

The V call is TRBV11-2, the J call TRBJ2-1, with 10 bases fitting TRBD2. V lost 3 bases, J lost 4 bases, and 3 bases stayed unmatched. The CDR3 is 15 amino acids. Germline V gene lookup returns CDR1 SGHAT and CDR2 FQNNGV. CDR3 in amino acids: CASSFGTSEYNEQFF. The CDR3 DNA reads TGTGCCAGCAGCTTCGGGACTAGCGAGTACAATGAGCAGTTCTTC.

V is TRBV6-5 and J is TRBJ1-4; weak D call: TRBD1 (6 bases). CDR3 length equals 15 residues. Germline V CDR1 and CDR2: MNHEY, SVGAGI. Trimming cost V 5 bases and J 4 bases, with 14 bases left between them. CDR3 residues: CASSLSGAGNEKLFF. In DNA, the CDR3 is TGTGCCAGCAGTCTCTCAGGGGCTGGTAATGAAAAACTGTTTTTT.

Points on this clone: The junction differs from germline at one of its ends, possibly a read error. The chain couples TRBV7-7 to TRBJ1-5; 9 nucleotides line up with TRBD1. Looked up from germline, CDR1 is SSHAT and CDR2 is FNYEAQ (reference sequence). The CDR3 is 13 amino acids. The CDR3 reads CASSRDRGQPQHF. The CDR3 nucleotides read TGTGCTAGCAGCCGAGACAGGGGGCAGCCCCAGCATTTT.

The gene calls are TRBV7-2 and TRBJ1-3, with D perhaps matching TRBD1 (5 bases). The CDR3 covers 17 residues. Between the trimmed V and J ends, which lost 1 base and 0 bases, there was a span of 13 bases. Germline-derived CDR1 and CDR2 are SGHTA and FQGNSA. CDR3 sequence reads: CASSLGWGGSSGNTIYF. CDR3 nucleotides: TGTGCCAGCAGCTTAGGGTGGGGCGGAAGCTCTGGAAACACCATATATTTT.

Of note for this clone: The sample holds other DNA sequences that translate to the same CDR3. The chain carries TRBV9 and TRBJ2-5; 13 bases map to TRBD2. The CDR3 contains 15 residues. Germline V gives CDR1 SGDLS, CDR2 YYNGEE. Unmatched junction bases numbered 0, after V lost 0 bases and J lost 4 bases. CDR3: CASSVGLAGGETQYF. CDR3 DNA sequence: TGTGCCAGCAGCGTAGGACTAGCGGGAGGAGAGACCCAGTACTTC.